This T cell receptor (beta chain) derives from a study of blood T cell repertoires in COVID-19. At the level of the study: Specimens from acute and convalescent COVID-19 originated in the United States, Italy and Spain. From T cells, B-cell-depleted T cells, or PBMCs came the material, which was cDNA or gDNA.

In this sample, this clone turned up once. Germline CDR1 reads KGHDR; CDR2 reads SFDVKD. This CDR3 region has 13 residues. The V segment lost 6 bases and the J segment 7 bases; nucleotides outside the gene matches: 3. In the original workflow: Cell counts per sample came from amplifying reference gene primers. TCRdb keeps only in-frame clones here, not all; method: immunoSEQ multiplex PCR. The V and J calls and clone size were taken over from that table, and D and trimming were inferred from the DNA. The sample carries about 73,000 clones, 90% recorded once. The chain uses TRBV24-1 and TRBJ2-2; 8 nucleotides align to TRBD1. The sample comprised peripheral blood. This sequence was found in a young woman with acute or convalescent COVID-19. The CDR3 DNA follows: TGTGCCACCAGTCAGGGGGCGAGCGGGGAGCTGTTTTTT. Protein: CATSQGASGELFF.